The sequence of this T cell receptor beta chain was determined in a study of CD8 T cells in Susac syndrome (dated by TCRdb to the late 2010s). General notes on the study: The study used repertoire sequencing to test whether antigen drove CD8+ T cell activation and differentiation in Susac syndrome. The study compared CD8+ T cell repertoire clonality among approximately twelve healthy donors, some 14 Susac syndrome patients and fewer than 19 multiple sclerosis patients.

Worth noting for this clonotype: The target of this receptor is not known. Base qualities are not recorded, but no much larger clone differs from it by a single base.

Reading from cysteine to phenylalanine, the CDR3 counts 15 amino acids. The entry retains the CDR3 DNA only, 45 bases that are in frame from base 1. Germline trimming amounts to 4 bases on V and 3 bases on J, with 5 as the count of junction bases outside the gene matches. The CDR1 and CDR2 encoded by the germline V gene (reference sequence) are LNHDA and SQIVND. RNA was extracted using the RNeasy kit, and roughly 0.5 to 1 microgram was reverse transcribed with random hexamers. The immunoSEQ multiplex PCR assay, covering 54 Vbeta and 13 Jbeta segments, was used to amplify TCR beta CDR3 regions. Bias from PCR amplification was corrected by using a synthetic template baseline for primer optimization and for computational correction. As for the original processing: Reads were annotated to V, D and J genes per IMGT and analyzed with immunoSEQ Analyzer, keeping only productive sequences. To calculate clonality, Shannon entropy was normalized by log2 of the number of productive unique sequences and then subtracted from one. Public and private clones were assessed among the 100 most prevalent clones of each patient and control. Clones were defined as Susac-specific when absent from the healthy and MS cohorts, from 1,000 to 1,100 published viral clones and from other ImmuneACCESS disease sequences. TCRdb handled the public reads itself, with Q25 trimming in fastp and clone calling in MiXCR, and kept productive beta chains. Identical CDR3 proteins give one entry, which carries the most common genes and DNA. TCRdb's processing, not the authors', yielded these V and J calls. A total of about 430,000 distinct CDR3 sequences appear in this sample, approximately 89% of them only once. The top ten hold 0.09% to 0.15% of the sample.

High-throughput TCR beta sequencing profiled peripheral blood CD8+ and CD4+ T cells from healthy donors, Susac syndrome patients and multiple sclerosis patients. The multiple sclerosis controls were treatment-naive patients who had stable or active relapsing-remitting disease and met the revised McDonald criteria. CD8+ TEMRA cells were enriched by FACS, while bulk CD8+ and CD4+ T cells were purified by magnetic negative isolation. Blood was collected in EDTA tubes and processed within 24 hours, with PBMCs isolated through density gradient centrifugation. PBMCs intended for TCR sequencing were cryopreserved in liquid nitrogen and were subsequently thawed in a 37 degrees C water bath. The sorted or isolated CD4+, CD8+ and CD8+ TEMRA cells had a purity of 90% or higher. What the authors observed across the whole study: The number of individuals in the TCR sequencing and HLA analysis was recognized as being relatively small.

The sequencing input was CD8+ T cells from PBMCs. The receptor was derived from a human donor with multiple sclerosis. This sequence uses TRBV19 and TRBJ2-7; 11 middle bases align to TRBD1. The bases read TGTGCCAGTAGTACCGCCGGGACAGGGGGCTACGAGCAGTACTTC. This sequence encodes CASSTAGTGGYEQYF.